The text below deals with one T cell receptor beta chain. Its antigen is unidentified. V was clipped by 5 bases and J by 3 bases, with 4 bases between them. The CDR3 has 11 amino acids. In germline, CDR1 is SGHVS, CDR2 FNYEAQ. The data belong to a study of long-term antiretroviral therapy in people with HIV. On the study more broadly: Earliest sampling preceded the 2015 immediate-ART recommendation by about a decade. Study results and limitations: CDR3 length ranges were narrower in HIV repertoires than in controls. ART adherence, viral resistance and therapy changes went unrecorded.

It was version v3.0 of the immunoSEQ assay that was run at survey level. Data came from immunoSEQ multiplex PCR; TCRdb stores just in-frame clones and leaves some out. Among around 13,000 clones listed, 75% to 85% were seen once. Sequenced material: unsorted PBMCs, taken 3.4 years after starting antiretroviral therapy. The receptor was derived from a middle-aged man with HIV. The rearrangement uses TRBV7-6 and TRBJ2-5; D call uncertain. CDR3 in DNA: TGTGCCAGCAGCCCAAAAGAGACCCAGTACTTC. This codes for CASSPKETQYF.